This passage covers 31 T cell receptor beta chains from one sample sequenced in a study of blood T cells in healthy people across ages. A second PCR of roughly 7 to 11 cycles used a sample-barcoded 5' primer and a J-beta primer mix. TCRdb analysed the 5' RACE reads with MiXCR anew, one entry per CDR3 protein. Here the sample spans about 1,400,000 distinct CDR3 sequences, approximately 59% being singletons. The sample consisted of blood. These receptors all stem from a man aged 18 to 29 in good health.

The CDR3 DNA follows: TGCGCCAGCAGCTCGGAGGGCCAGTACAATGAGCAGTTCTTC. Its translation: CASSSEGQYNEQFF. The rearrangement joins TRBV5-1 to TRBJ2-1; maybe TRBD2 (6 bases). The CDR3 is made up of 14 amino acids. Germline V CDR1 and CDR2: SGHRS, YFSETQ. The V end was cut by 3 bases, the J end by 4 bases, with 11 bases between.

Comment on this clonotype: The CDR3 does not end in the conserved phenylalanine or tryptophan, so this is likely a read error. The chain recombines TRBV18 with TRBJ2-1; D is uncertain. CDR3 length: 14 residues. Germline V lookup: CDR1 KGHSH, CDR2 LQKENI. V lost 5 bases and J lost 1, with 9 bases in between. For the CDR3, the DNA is TGTGCCAGCTCAATAACAGTATCCTACAATGAGCAGTTCTGC. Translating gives CASSITVSYNEQFC.

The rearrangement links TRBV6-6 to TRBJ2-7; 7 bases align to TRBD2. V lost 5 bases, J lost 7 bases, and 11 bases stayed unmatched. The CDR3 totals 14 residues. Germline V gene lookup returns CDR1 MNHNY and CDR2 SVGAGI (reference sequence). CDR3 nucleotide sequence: TGTGCCAGCAGTGCCCGGGACTACTACAATGAGCAGTACTTC. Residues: CASSARDYYNEQYF.

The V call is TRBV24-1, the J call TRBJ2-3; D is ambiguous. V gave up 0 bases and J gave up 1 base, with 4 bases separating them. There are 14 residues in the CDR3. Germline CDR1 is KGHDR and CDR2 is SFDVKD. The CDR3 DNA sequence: TGTGCCACCAGTGATTTGGAGGGCACAGATACGCAGTATTTT. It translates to CATSDLEGTDTQYF.

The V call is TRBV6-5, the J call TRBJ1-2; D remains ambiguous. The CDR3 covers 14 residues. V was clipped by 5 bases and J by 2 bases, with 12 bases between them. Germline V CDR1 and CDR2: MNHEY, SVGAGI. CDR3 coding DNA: TGTGCCAGCAGTATCGGAGGAACCAACTATGGCTACACCTTC. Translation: CASSIGGTNYGYTF.

The DNA for the CDR3 is TGCAGTGCTGATCAGGGACTAGCGGGGGGACAAGAGACCCAGTACTTC. Encoded protein: CSADQGLAGGQETQYF. J is TRBJ2-5 and V is TRBV20-1; TRBD2 matches 15 bases. The CDR3 is 16 amino acids. CDR1 and CDR2 from the germline V gene are DFQATT and SNEGSKA (reference sequence). V lost 5 bases and J lost 2; bases outside the gene matches: 6.

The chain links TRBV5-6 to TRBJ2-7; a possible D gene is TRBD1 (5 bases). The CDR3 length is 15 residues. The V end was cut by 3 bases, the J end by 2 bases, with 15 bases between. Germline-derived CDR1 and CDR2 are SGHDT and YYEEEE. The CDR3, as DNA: TGTGCCAGCAGCTCGCGGACAAGAGCTACCTACGAGCAGTACTTC. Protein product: CASSSRTRATYEQYF.

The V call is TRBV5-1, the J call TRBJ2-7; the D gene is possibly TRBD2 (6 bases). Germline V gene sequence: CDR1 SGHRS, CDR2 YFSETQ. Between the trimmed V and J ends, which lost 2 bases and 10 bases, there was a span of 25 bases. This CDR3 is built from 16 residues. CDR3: CASSFSGYSREETQYF. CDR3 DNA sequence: TGCGCCAGCAGCTTCTCCGGGTATTCGCGGGAAGAGACTCAGTACTTC.

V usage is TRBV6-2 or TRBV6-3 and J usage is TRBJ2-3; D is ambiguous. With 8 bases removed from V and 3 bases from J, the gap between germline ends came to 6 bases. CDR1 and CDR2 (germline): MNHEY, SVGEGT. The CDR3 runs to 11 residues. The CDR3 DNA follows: TGTGCCAGCTTGGAGACAGATACGCAGTATTTT. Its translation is CASLETDTQYF.

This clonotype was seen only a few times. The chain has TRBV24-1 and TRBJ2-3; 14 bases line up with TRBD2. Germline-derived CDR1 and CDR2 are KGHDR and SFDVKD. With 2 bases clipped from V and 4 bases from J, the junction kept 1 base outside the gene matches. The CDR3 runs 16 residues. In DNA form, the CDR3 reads TGTGCCACCAGTGATTCGACTAGCGGGGGGGCAGATACGCAGTATTTT. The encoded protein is CATSDSTSGGADTQYF.

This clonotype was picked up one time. Here the CDR3 reads CASSAHISSYEQYF. The CDR3 DNA follows: TGTGCCAGCAGTGCTCACATAAGCTCCTACGAGCAGTACTTC. V usage is TRBV28 and J usage is TRBJ2-7; D gene uncertain. The CDR3 has 14 residues. The V end was cut by 5 bases, the J end by 0 bases, with 11 bases between. Germline V gene data show CDR1 as MDHEN and CDR2 as SYDVKM.

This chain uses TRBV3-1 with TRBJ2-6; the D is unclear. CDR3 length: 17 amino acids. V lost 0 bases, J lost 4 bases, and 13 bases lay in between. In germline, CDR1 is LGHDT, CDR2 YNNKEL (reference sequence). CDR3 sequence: CASSQEWKTRGANVLTF. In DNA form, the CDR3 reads TGTGCCAGCAGCCAAGAGTGGAAGACAAGGGGGGCCAACGTCCTGACTTTC.

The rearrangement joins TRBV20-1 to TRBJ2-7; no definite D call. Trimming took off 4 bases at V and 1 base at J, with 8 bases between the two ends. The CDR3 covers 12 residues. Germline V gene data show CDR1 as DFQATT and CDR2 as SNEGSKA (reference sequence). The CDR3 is CSATVGSYEQYF. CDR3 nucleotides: TGCAGTGCTACCGTGGGATCCTACGAGCAGTACTTC.

The CDR3 bases are TGTGCCAGCAGTTTATTGGGGGGTGGGACTGAAGCTTTCTTT. Amino acids: CASSLLGGGTEAFF. The chain has TRBV27 and TRBJ1-1, with D possibly TRBD1 on 5 matching bases. V was cut by 1 base and J by 5 bases, with 11 bases left in between. In germline, CDR1 is MNHEY, CDR2 SMNVEV (reference sequence). The CDR3 loop spans 14 amino acids.

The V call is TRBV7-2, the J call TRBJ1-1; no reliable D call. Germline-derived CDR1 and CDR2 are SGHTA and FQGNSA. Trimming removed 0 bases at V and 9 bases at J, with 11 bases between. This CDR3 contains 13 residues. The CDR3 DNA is TGTGCCAGCAGCTTAGCGCCGAAAGACAAAGCTTTCTTT. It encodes CASSLAPKDKAFF.

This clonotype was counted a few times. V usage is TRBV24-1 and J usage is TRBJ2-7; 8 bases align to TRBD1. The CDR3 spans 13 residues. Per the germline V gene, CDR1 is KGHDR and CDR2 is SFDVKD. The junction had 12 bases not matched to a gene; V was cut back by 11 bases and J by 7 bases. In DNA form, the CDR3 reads TGTGCCATTCAGGACAGGGAATACAATGAGCAGTACTTC. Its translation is CAIQDREYNEQYF.

CDR3 nucleotides: TGTGCCAGCAGTTTCCAGGGATTTTACAATGAGCAGTTCTTC. This encodes CASSFQGFYNEQFF. The V and J genes are TRBV28 and TRBJ2-1; maybe TRBD1 (5 bases). Looked up from germline, CDR1 is MDHEN and CDR2 is SYDVKM. Deletions cut 3 bases from V and 4 bases from J, with 10 bases between. The CDR3 consists of 14 residues.

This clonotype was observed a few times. The DNA of the CDR3 is TGCGCCAGCAGCCCCCTCGGCGGGGAGGGCACAGATACGCAGTATTTT. Residues: CASSPLGGEGTDTQYF. V and J are TRBV4-1 and TRBJ2-3, with D possibly matching TRBD2 (6 bases). CDR1 and CDR2 from the germline V gene are MGHRA and YSYEKL. V was shortened by 4 bases and J by 1 base, with 15 bases between the two germline ends. The CDR3 totals 16 residues.

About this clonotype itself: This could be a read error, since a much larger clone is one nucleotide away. The CDR3 here is CASSSPYGYTF. As DNA, the CDR3 is TGTGCCAGCAGCTCCCCGTATGGCTACACCTTC. The genes are TRBV7-2 and TRBJ1-2, with D unresolved. Germline V lookup: CDR1 SGHTA, CDR2 FQGNSA. V gave up 4 bases and J gave up 5 bases, with 5 bases separating them. This CDR3 has 11 residues.

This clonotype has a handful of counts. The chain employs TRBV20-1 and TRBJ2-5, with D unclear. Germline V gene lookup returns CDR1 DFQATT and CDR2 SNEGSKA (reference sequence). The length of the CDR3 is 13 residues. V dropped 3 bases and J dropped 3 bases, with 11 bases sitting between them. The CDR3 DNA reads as TGCAGTGCTAGCGAGGCCCCTAAAGAGACCCAGTACTTC. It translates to CSASEAPKETQYF.

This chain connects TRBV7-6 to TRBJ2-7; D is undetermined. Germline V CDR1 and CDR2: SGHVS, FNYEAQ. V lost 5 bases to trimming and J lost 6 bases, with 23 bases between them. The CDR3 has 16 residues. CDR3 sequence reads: CASSPRAGGLLSEQYF. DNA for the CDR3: TGTGCCAGCAGCCCCCGGGCCGGTGGCCTACTATCCGAGCAGTACTTC.

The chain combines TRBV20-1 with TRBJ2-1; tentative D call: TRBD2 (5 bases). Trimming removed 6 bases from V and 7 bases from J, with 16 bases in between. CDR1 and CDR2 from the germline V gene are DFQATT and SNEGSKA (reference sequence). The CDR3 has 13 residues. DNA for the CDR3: TGCAGTGCCCACCAGGAGGCCAGAAATGAGCAGTTCTTC. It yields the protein CSAHQEARNEQFF.

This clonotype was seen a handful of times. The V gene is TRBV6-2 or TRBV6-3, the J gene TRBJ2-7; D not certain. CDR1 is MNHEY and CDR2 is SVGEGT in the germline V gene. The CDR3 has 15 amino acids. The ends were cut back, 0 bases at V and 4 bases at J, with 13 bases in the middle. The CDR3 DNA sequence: TGTGCCAGCAGTTACTCGCGTCCAGCTTCTTACGAGCAGTACTTC. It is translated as CASSYSRPASYEQYF.

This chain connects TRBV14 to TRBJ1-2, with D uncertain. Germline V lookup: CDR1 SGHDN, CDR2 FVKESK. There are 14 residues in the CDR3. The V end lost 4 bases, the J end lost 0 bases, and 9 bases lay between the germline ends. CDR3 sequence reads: CASSPWGANYGYTF. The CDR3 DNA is TGTGCCAGCAGCCCATGGGGAGCTAACTATGGCTACACCTTC.

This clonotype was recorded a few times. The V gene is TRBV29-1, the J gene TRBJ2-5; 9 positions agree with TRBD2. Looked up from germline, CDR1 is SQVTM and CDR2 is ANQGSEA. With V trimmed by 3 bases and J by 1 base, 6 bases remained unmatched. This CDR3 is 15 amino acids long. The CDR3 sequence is CSVDGLAGTQETQYF. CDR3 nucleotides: TGCAGCGTTGATGGTCTAGCGGGGACCCAAGAGACCCAGTACTTC.

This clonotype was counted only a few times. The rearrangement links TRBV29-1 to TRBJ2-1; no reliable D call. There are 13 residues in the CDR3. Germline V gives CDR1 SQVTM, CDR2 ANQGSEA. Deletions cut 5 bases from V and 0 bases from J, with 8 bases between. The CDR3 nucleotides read TGCAGCGTTCACCTAATCTCCTACAATGAGCAGTTCTTC. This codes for CSVHLISYNEQFF.

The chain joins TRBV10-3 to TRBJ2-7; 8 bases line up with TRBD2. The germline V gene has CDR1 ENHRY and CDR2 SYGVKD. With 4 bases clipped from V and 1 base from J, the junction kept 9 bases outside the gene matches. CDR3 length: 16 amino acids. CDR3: CAISASISGKSYEQYF. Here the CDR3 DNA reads TGTGCCATCAGTGCGTCTATTAGCGGGAAATCCTACGAGCAGTACTTC.

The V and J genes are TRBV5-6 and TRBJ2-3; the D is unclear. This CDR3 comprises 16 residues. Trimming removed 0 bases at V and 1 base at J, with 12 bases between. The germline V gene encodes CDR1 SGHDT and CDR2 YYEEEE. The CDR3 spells CASSLGSRSRTDTQYF. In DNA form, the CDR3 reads TGTGCCAGCAGCTTGGGTTCCAGGTCCCGCACAGATACGCAGTATTTT.

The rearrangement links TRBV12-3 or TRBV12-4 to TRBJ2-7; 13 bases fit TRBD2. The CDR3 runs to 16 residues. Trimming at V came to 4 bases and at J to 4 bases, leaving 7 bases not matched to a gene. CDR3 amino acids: CASSSGLAGSAYEQYF. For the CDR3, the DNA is TGTGCCAGCAGTTCGGGACTAGCGGGGTCTGCTTACGAGCAGTACTTC.

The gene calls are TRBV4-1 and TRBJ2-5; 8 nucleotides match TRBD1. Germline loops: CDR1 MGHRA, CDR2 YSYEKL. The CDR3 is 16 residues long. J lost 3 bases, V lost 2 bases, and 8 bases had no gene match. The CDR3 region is CASSQLPDRGKETQYF. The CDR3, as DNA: TGCGCCAGCAGCCAACTTCCCGACAGGGGAAAAGAGACCCAGTACTTC.

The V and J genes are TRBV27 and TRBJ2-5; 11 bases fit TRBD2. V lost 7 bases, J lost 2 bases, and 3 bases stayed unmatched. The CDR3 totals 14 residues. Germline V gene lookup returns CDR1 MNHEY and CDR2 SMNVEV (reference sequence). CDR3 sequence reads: CASKLAGAQETQYF. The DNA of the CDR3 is TGTGCCAGCAAACTAGCGGGGGCTCAAGAGACCCAGTACTTC.